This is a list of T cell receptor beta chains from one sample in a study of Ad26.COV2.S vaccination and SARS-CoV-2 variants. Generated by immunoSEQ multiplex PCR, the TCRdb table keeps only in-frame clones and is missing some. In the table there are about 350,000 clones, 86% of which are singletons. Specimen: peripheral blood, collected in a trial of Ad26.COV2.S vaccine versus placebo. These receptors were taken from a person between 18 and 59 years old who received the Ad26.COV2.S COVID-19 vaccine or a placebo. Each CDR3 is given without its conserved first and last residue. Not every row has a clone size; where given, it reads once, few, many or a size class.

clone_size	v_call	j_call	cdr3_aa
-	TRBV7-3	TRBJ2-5	ASSERGRETQY
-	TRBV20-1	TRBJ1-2	SARAGGGYT
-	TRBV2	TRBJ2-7	ASKIMTSGTYEQY
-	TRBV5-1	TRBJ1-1	ASSLRTGNTEAF
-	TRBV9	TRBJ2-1	ASSSTSGRLSNEQF
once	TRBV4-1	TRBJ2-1	ASSRLGPPLSHEQF
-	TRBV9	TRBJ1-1	ASSVEWAGTNTEAF
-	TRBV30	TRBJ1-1	AWSRDPPAF
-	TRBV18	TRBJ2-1	ASSWGPGRSGTEQF
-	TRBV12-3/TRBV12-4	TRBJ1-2	ASSLRTGGGYT
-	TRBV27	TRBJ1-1	ASSYGGVNTEAF
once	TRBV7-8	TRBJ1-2	ASSPQTGGPYGYT
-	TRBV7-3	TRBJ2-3	ASSIAGVFTDTQY
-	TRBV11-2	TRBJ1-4	ASSSVTGAAGEKLF
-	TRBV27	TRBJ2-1	ASSWGQTYNEQF
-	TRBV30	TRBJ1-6	AWRGTGYYNSPLH
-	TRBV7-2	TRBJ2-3	ASSSPLQRGVSSTDTQY
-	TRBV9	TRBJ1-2	ASSVDSWNYGYT
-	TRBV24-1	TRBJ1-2	ATSDLGVGYT
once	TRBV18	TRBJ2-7	ASSPGQVSAEQY
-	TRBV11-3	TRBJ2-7	ASSSMGDYEQY
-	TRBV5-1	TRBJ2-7	ASSIPGAYEQY
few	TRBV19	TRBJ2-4	ASSRLAGAGKNIQY
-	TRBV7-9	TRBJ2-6	ASSLAGTGGHSGANVLT
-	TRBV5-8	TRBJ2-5	ASGQAPARETQY
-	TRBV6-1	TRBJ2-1	ASSESSGRYEQF
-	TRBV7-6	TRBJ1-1	ASSLGRGQGLTNTEAF
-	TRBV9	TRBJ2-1	ASSVAGAYNEQF
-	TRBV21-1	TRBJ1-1	ASSVGQGLNTEAF
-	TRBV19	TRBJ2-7	ASRPGQGLYEQY
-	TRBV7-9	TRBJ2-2	ASSSPPRAVNTGELF
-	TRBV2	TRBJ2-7	ASSDLGLSSYEQY
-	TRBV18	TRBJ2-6	ASSPGQGVNVLT
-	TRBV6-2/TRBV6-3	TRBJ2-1	ASSYPLTGDNEQF
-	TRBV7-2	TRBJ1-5	ASSPQGFNQPQH
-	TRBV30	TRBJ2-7	AWSALNGEQY
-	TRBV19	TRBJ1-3	ASSIVRPLTGASGNTIY
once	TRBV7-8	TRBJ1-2	ASSTLGQDIYGYT
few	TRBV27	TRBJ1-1	ATYPGTKMNTEAF
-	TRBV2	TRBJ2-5	ASRAGGETQY
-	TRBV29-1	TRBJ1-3	SVLNGNTIY
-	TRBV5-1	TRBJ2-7	ASSSAGGLHYEQY
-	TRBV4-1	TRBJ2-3	ASSHPRASSTDTQY
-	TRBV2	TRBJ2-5	ASNLLAGDGETQY
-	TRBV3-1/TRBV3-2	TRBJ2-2	ASSQGVGARTGELF
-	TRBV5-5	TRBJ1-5	ASTYEGVQPQH
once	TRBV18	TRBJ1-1	ASSPRDRGVGTEAF
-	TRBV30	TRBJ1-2	AWSVRGIVA
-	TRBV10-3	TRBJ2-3	AISESPAGGLTDTQY
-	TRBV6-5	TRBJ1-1	ASSPISQGKVEAF
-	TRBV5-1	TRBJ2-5	ASSSSAGVEETQY
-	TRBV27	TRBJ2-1	ASSSRAGGGAEQF
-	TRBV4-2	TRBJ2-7	ASSQRTSGGSYEQY
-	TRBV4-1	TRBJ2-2	ASSLPRGGELF
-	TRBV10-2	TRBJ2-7	ASSETTETSYEQY